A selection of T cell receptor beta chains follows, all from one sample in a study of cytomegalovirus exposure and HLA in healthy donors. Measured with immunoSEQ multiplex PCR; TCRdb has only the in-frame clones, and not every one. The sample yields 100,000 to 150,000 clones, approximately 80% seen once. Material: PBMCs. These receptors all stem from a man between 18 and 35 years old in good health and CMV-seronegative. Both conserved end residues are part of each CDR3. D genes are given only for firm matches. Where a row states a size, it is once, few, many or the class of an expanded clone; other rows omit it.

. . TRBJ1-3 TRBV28 TGTGCCAGCAGTTCTGGAACAGGGTTTGGAAACACCATATATTTT CASSSGTGFGNTIYF
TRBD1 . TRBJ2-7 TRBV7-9 TGTGCCAGCAGCCCTGGGGACAGGAGATGCGAGCAGTACTTC CASSPGDRRCEQYF
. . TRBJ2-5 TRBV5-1 TGCGCCAGCAGCTTGAACCCGACGGAGTACCAAGAGACCCAGTACTTC CASSLNPTEYQETQYF
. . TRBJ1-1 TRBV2 TGTGCCAGCAGCCGGACAGAGAACACTGAAGCTTTCTTT CASSRTENTEAFF
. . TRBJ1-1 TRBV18 TGTGCCAGCTCACCGTTGGCAGCTGAAGCTTTCTTT CASSPLAAEAFF
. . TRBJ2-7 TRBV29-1 TGCAGCGTTTTTTTCAGGGATCAGCAGTACTTC CSVFFRDQQYF
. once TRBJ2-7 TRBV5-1 TGCGCCAGCAGCTTATCAGACTACGAGCAGTACTTC CASSLSDYEQYF
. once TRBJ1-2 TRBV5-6 TGTGCCAGCAGCTATTCGGACAGACGTAACTATGGCTACACCTTC CASSYSDRRNYGYTF
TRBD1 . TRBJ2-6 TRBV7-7 TGTGCCAGCAGCCCTCGGACAGGGACTGGGGCCAACGTCCTGACTTTC CASSPRTGTGANVLTF
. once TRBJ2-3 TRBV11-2 TGTGCCAGCAGCTTAGGACAGTCCACAGATACGCAGTATTTT CASSLGQSTDTQYF
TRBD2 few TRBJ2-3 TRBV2 TGTGCCAGCAGGGCGAGTAGCGGGGTAACAGATACGCAGTATTTT CASRASSGVTDTQYF
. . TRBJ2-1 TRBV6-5 TGTGCCAGCAGTACAGACGGGAGCTCCTACAATGAGCAGTTCTTC CASSTDGSSYNEQFF
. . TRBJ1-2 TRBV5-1 TGCGCCAGCAGCCCGGAGGGCAGAGGGAAAGAGGGCTACACCTTC CASSPEGRGKEGYTF
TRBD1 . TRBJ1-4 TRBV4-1 TGCGCCAGCAGTTACCGACAGGGGGGTGAAAAACTGTTTTTT CASSYRQGGEKLFF
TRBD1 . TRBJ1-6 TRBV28 TGTGCCAGCAGTACCCAGACAGGGCGTTTTAATTCACCCCTCCACTTT CASSTQTGRFNSPLHF
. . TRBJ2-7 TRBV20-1 TGCAGTGCTAGGTCAGTCTACGAGCAGTACTTC CSARSVYEQYF
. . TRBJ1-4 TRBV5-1 TGCGCCAGCAGCCCCGGGGATCACACAACTAATGAAAAACTGTTTTTT CASSPGDHTTNEKLFF
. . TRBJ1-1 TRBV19 TGTGCCAGTAGTATGGGGGGCACTGAAGCTTTCTTT CASSMGGTEAFF
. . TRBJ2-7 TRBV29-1 TGCAGCGTTTATCTATGGGGGCCGAGCTCCTACGAGCAGTACTTC CSVYLWGPSSYEQYF
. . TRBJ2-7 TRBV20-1 TGCAGTGCGCTCGTTAGCGAGCAGTACTTC CSALVSEQYF
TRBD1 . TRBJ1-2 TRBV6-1 TGTGCCAGCAGTGAACCGGGACAGAATAATGGCTACACCTTC CASSEPGQNNGYTF
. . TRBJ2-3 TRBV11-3 TGTGCCAGCAGCTCCCGAGTCAGGGGAAGGGGAGATACGCAGTATTTT CASSSRVRGRGDTQYF
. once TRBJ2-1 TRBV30 TGTGCCTTCAATGGGGCTAGTACCAATGAGCAGTTCTTC CAFNGASTNEQFF
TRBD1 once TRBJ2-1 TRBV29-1 TGCAGCGTGTGGACAGGCTCCAATGAGCAGTTCTTC CSVWTGSNEQFF
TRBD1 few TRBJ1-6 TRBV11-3 TGTGCCAGCAGCTCGGGACAGCTAGGTTCACCCCTCCACTTT CASSSGQLGSPLHF
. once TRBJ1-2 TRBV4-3 TGCGCCAGCAGCCAAGCCCGACACGCTAACTATGGCTACACCTTC CASSQARHANYGYTF
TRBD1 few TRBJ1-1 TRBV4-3 TGCGCCAGCAGCCCGGACAGGGACACTGAAGCTTTCTTT CASSPDRDTEAFF
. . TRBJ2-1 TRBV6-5 TGTGCCAGCAGTTACGCGGGGCGACGTGTTGAGCAGTTCTTC CASSYAGRRVEQFF
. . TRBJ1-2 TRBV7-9 TGTGCCAGCAGCGCCCGGGGAGAGGGCTACACCTTC CASSARGEGYTF
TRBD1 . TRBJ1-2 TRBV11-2 TGTGCCAGCAGCTCAGGGACAGGGCTAAGAGGCTACACCTTC CASSSGTGLRGYTF
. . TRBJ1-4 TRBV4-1 TGCGCCAGCAAGTCGACAGCAACTAATGAAAAACTGTTTTTT CASKSTATNEKLFF